This TCR beta chain derives from a study of T cells in localized non-small cell lung cancer. General study results and limits: Highest T cell clonality was seen in uninvolved adjacent lung, surpassing that measured in tumor. Of the top 100 tumor clones, median around 55 were in adjacent lung, 25 to 30 among its top 100. Sequencing was restricted to one tumor region; therefore, heterogeneity remains possible.

As for this clone: Its antigen is unidentified.

Data came from immunoSEQ multiplex PCR; TCRdb stores just in-frame clones and leaves some out. Found here are some 27,000 clones, around nine tenths of them singletons; the top ten hold approximately 2.7%. The source was peripheral blood, collected before any cancer treatment. The origin of this receptor is a woman between 18 and 50 years old with stage I lung adenocarcinoma.

The DNA for the CDR3 is TGCGCCAGCAGTTCAGACAGTAGGGCCGAGCAGTACTTC. It is translated as CASSSDSRAEQYF. The chain carries TRBV5-1 and TRBJ2-7, with a tentative D call TRBD1 (5 bases). Trimming cost V 5 bases and J 6 bases, with 15 bases left between them. This CDR3 contains 13 residues. Per germline, CDR1 SGHRS and CDR2 YFSETQ.